The 7 T cell receptor beta chains below come from one sample, sequenced in a study of OX40 agonist ivuxolimab in advanced cancers. TCRdb's copy holds only in-frame clones and misses some; the assay was immunoSEQ multiplex PCR. The table includes 50,000 to 75,000 clones, 90% to 95% detected once. The material was CD4+ or CD8+ T cells sorted from blood, obtained in a trial of the OX40 agonist ivuxolimab. The source is an adult with an advanced solid tumor such as melanoma, head and neck, liver or kidney cancer.

The chain employs TRBV7-8 and TRBJ2-3, with D possibly TRBD2 on 6 matching bases. Trimming removed 1 base from V and 2 bases from J, with 19 bases in between. The CDR3 totals 18 residues. Germline V lookup: CDR1 SGHVS, CDR2 FQNEAQ. The CDR3 region has the DNA TGTGCCAGCAGCTTAGGACTGGTCCTACGGGAGACCACAGATACGCAGTATTTT. Amino acid sequence: CASSLGLVLRETTDTQYF.

CDR3 DNA: TGTGCCAGTAGTATGTCGACAGGGGGAGGCTCTGGGGCCAACGTCCTGACTTTC. Translated: CASSMSTGGGSGANVLTF. The chain uses TRBV19 and TRBJ2-6; the match to TRBD1 covers 9 bases. V trimming: 3 bases; J trimming: 0 bases; junction bases outside the gene matches: 6. This CDR3 is 18 amino acids long. Germline assignment: CDR1 LNHDA and CDR2 SQIVND (reference sequence).

This clone was detected only a few times. J is TRBJ1-1 and V is TRBV5-6; D not certain. The CDR3 runs to 11 residues. Germline assignment: CDR1 SGHDT and CDR2 YYEEEE. The ends were cut back, 1 base at V and 8 bases at J, with 6 bases in the middle. The CDR3 protein is CASSLYSEAFF. CDR3 nucleotide sequence: TGTGCCAGCAGCTTGTACAGCGAAGCTTTCTTT.

The chain uses TRBV27 and TRBJ2-2, with TRBD2 as a possible D gene (6 bases). The CDR3 spans 13 residues. Per germline, CDR1 MNHEY and CDR2 SMNVEV (reference sequence). V gave up 5 bases and J gave up 8 bases, with 12 bases separating them. CDR3 DNA: TGTGCCAGCAGTGGGGGGTCGGGGGGGGAGCTGTTTTTT. Translated: CASSGGSGGELFF.

The rearrangement links TRBV19 to TRBJ1-1, with D unresolved. This CDR3 comprises 13 residues. V dropped 10 bases and J dropped 0 bases, with 12 bases sitting between them. CDR1 and CDR2 (germline): LNHDA, SQIVND (reference sequence). The CDR3 coding sequence is TGTGCCACCTCGGTCGGAATGAACACTGAAGCTTTCTTT. Its translation: CATSVGMNTEAFF.

This sequence joins TRBV7-6 and TRBJ2-1, with TRBD2 as a possible D gene (5 bases). The CDR3 contains 12 residues. The V end was cut by 5 bases, the J end by 8 bases, with 10 bases between. Germline V gives CDR1 SGHVS, CDR2 FNYEAQ. CDR3 nucleotide sequence: TGTGCCAGCAGCCCGGGGTGGGATGAGCAGTTCTTC. Protein product: CASSPGWDEQFF.

The chain recombines TRBV4-1 with TRBJ1-4, with D perhaps TRBD1 (5 bases). The CDR3 is made up of 14 amino acids. The V end was cut by 1 base, the J end by 13 bases, with 16 bases between. Per the germline V gene, CDR1 is MGHRA and CDR2 is YSYEKL. CDR3 DNA sequence: TGCGCCAGCAGCCAAGTGGGGTTGGTTCAGGGACTGTTTTTT. Translated, it gives CASSQVGLVQGLFF.